The clone carrying this T cell receptor beta chain was recorded many times. Its antigen is unidentified. Arm-PCR of CDR3 regions and iRepertoire HTBI primers were used to build TCR beta libraries. TCRdb fed the multiplex PCR reads into MiXCR, producing one record per CDR3 protein. The sample has fewer than 650,000 distinct CDR3 sequences, about 15% seen once. The sample is drawn from a study of regulatory T cells in long-lasting Graves disease. Whole-study findings and limits: TCR diversity was lower in persistent than newly diagnosed Graves' disease. Thyroid tissue was not sampled; only peripheral blood was.

Regarding time point: newly diagnosed GD, antithyroid drugs for less than 3 months. Construction of the TCR library relied on RNA isolated from PBMCs. The V end was cut by 1 base, the J end by 8 bases, with 15 bases between. The CDR3 covers 15 residues. Per the germline V gene, CDR1 is SNHLY and CDR2 is FYNNEI. This sample also belongs to another study, concerning T cells in Graves' hyperthyroidism and ophthalmopathy. This second study notes: HTBI primers were used for first-round RT-PCR of the TCR CDR3. In the blood, most expanded thyroid clonotypes above 0.001 appeared as well.

This material consisted of peripheral blood mononuclear cells (PBMCs), taken at new diagnosis, from a patient treated with antithyroid drugs. This receptor was taken from a woman aged 25 to 39 with Graves disease. The chain carries TRBV2 and TRBJ2-1; no definite D call. The CDR3 loop is CASSEGVAPYDEQFF. The CDR3 nucleotides read TGTGCCAGCAGTGAAGGGGTGGCTCCGTACGATGAGCAGTTCTTC.